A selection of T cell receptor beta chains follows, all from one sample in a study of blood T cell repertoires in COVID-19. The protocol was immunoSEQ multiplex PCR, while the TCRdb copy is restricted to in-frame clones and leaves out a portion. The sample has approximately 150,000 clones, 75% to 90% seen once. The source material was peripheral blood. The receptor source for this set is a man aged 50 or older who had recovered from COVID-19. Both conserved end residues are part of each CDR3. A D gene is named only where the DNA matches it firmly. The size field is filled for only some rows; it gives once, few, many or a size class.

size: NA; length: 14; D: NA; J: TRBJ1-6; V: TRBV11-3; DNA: TGTGCCAGCAGCCCTAGGTCAGGGGATTCACCCCTCCACTTT; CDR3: CASSPRSGDSPLHF
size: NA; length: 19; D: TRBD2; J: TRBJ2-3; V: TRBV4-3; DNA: TGCGCCAGCAGCCAATACACTAGCGGGGGGGCGGGAGGCACAGATACGCAGTATTTT; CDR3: CASSQYTSGGAGGTDTQYF
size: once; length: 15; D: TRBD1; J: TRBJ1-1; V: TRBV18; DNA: TGTGCCAGCTCACTACGGACAGGTGAGAACACTGAAGCTTTCTTT; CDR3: CASSLRTGENTEAFF
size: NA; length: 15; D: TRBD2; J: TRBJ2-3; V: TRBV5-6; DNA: TGTGCCAGCAGCGCTAGCGGGGGTGTACAGATAACGCAGTATTTT; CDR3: CASSASGGVQITQYF
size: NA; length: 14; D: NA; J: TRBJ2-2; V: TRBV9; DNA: TGTGCCAGCAGCGTAGAGCAGAACACCGGGGAGCTGTTTTTT; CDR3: CASSVEQNTGELFF
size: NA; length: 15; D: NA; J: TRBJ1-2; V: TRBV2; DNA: TGTGCCAGCAGTGATAAGGATGGGGGGTTGAGTGGCTACACCTTC; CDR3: CASSDKDGGLSGYTF
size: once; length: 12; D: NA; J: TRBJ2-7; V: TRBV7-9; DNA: TGTGCCAGCAGCTCCCTAACTTACGAGCAGTACTTC; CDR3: CASSSLTYEQYF
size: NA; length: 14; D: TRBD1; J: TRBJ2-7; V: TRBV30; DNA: TGTGCCTGGAGTGTGGGGACAGGGGCCTACGAGCAGTACTTC; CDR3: CAWSVGTGAYEQYF
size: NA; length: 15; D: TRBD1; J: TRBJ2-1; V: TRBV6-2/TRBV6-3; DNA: TGTGCCAGCAGTTGGTGGCGGGACAGGGGGGATGAGCAGTTCTTC; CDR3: CASSWWRDRGDEQFF
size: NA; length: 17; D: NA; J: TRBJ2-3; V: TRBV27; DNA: TGTGCCAGCAGTTCTTACAGGGCCGCTTGGCCAACAGATACGCAGTATTTT; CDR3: CASSSYRAAWPTDTQYF
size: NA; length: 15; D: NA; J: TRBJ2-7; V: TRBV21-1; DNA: TGTGCCAGCAGCAAAGCTCTGGAGGACGCACCCGAGCAGTACTTC; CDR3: CASSKALEDAPEQYF
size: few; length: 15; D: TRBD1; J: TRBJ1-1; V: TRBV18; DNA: TGTGCCAGCTCCCGGGACAGGAAAATGAACACTGAAGCTTTCTTT; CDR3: CASSRDRKMNTEAFF
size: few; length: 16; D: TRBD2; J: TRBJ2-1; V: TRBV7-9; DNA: TGTGCCAGCAGCTCCCCCGGCGGGGGGCCCTACAATGAGCAGTTCTTC; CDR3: CASSSPGGGPYNEQFF
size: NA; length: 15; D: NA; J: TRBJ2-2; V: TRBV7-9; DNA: TGTGCCAGCAGCTTAGTACTAAACGGGGCCGGGGAGCTGTTTTTT; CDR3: CASSLVLNGAGELFF
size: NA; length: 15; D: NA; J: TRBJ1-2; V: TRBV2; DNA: TGTGCCAGCAGTGAAGTCGTAGGGGCTATCTATGGCTACACCTTC; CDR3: CASSEVVGAIYGYTF
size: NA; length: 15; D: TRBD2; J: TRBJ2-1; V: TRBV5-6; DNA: TGTGCCAGCAGCTTAGGGACTAGAAGATACAATGAGCAGTTCTTC; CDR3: CASSLGTRRYNEQFF
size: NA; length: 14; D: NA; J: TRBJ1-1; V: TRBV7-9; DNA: TGTGCCAGCAGCTCCGGAGGCGGTTCCACTGAAGCTTTCTTT; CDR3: CASSSGGGSTEAFF
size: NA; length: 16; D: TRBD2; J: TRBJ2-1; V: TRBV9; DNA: TGTGCCAGCAGCGTTCTCCCGGGACTAGCGACCAATGAGCAGTTCTTC; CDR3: CASSVLPGLATNEQFF
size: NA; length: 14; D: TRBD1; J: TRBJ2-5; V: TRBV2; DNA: TGTGCCAGCTCCACTGGACAGGAGCAAGAGACCCAGTACTTC; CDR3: CASSTGQEQETQYF
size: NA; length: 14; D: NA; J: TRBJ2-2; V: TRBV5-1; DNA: TGCGCCAGCAGGGAGGGATCGAACACCGGGGAGCTGTTTTTT; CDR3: CASREGSNTGELFF
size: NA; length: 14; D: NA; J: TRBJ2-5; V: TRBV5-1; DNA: TGCGCCAGCAGCCCTACTCCCGTCCAAGAGACCCAGTACTTC; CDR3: CASSPTPVQETQYF